Following are 22 T cell receptor beta chains from one sample sequenced in a study of blood T cell repertoires in COVID-19. The data were produced by immunoSEQ multiplex PCR, yet TCRdb's version contains in-frame clones alone and is incomplete. The sample lists some 150,000 clones, roughly 90% occurring once. The specimen was peripheral blood. The receptors here all came from a human donor in a cohort sampled during active COVID-19.

V and J are TRBV5-1 and TRBJ1-2; 7 bases match TRBD1. The V segment lost 0 bases and the J segment 7 bases; nucleotides outside the gene matches: 9. The CDR3 is 15 residues long. From germline, CDR1 is SGHRS and CDR2 YFSETQ. CDR3 DNA sequence: TGCGCCAGCAGCTTGGCCAACCAGGGGGAGCGTGGCTACACCTTC. It yields the protein CASSLANQGERGYTF.

This clone was observed a handful of times. The V call is TRBV30, the J call TRBJ2-7; D gene ambiguous. The V end lost 1 base, the J end lost 9 bases, and 10 bases lay between the germline ends. This CDR3 is built from 11 residues. In germline, CDR1 is GTSNPN, CDR2 SVGIG (reference sequence). CDR3 loop: CAWSDAHGQYF. The DNA for the CDR3 is TGTGCCTGGAGTGATGCGCACGGGCAGTACTTC.

This clone has only one observation. Other DNA sequences in the sample encode the same CDR3. This rearrangement joins TRBV20-1 to TRBJ2-5, with D possibly being TRBD2 (6 bases). The germline V gene encodes CDR1 DFQATT and CDR2 SNEGSKA (reference sequence). There are 11 residues in the CDR3. The CDR3 reads CTGEAQETQYF. The CDR3 DNA follows: TGCACGGGGGAAGCACAGGAGACCCAGTACTTC.

J is TRBJ2-5 and V is TRBV6-6, with 8 bases fitting TRBD2. Trimming removed 0 bases from V and 5 bases from J; junction bases left unmatched: 2. The CDR3 extends over 14 amino acids. Per the germline V gene, CDR1 is MNHNY and CDR2 is SVGAGI (reference sequence). The chain's CDR3 is CASSYSGGGETQYF. The CDR3 region has the DNA TGTGCCAGCAGTTACTCGGGCGGGGGGGAGACCCAGTACTTC.

The chain carries TRBV7-9 and TRBJ2-2; 7 bases line up with TRBD2. Trimming at V came to 5 bases and at J to 4 bases, leaving 16 bases not matched to a gene. This CDR3 contains 18 residues. CDR1 and CDR2 (germline): SEHNR, FQNEAQ (reference sequence). CDR3 amino acids: CASSREGAGGGVTGELFF. The DNA of the CDR3 is TGTGCCAGCAGCCGAGAAGGTGCGGGCGGGGGTGTCACCGGGGAGCTGTTTTTT.

This sequence joins TRBV5-1 and TRBJ2-5; TRBD2 aligns across 9 bases. Germline values: CDR1 SGHRS, CDR2 YFSETQ. The J segment lost 2 bases and the V segment lost 2 bases, leaving 7 bases of the junction unmatched. This CDR3 has 16 residues. This chain's CDR3 is CASSLGGSGSQETQYF. CDR3 in DNA: TGCGCCAGCAGCTTAGGAGGTAGCGGGAGTCAAGAGACCCAGTACTTC.

This clone was seen a few times. This chain links TRBV10-3 with TRBJ1-5; D is unresolved. Germline assignment: CDR1 ENHRY and CDR2 SYGVKD. The CDR3 spans 13 residues. V gave up 5 bases and J gave up 3 bases, with 8 bases separating them. The CDR3 region has the DNA TGTGCCATCAGTACAGAGACCAATCAGCCCCAGCATTTT. Amino acids: CAISTETNQPQHF.

This clone was recorded a few times. The chain recombines TRBV6-5 with TRBJ2-2, with a tentative D call TRBD1 (6 bases). CDR3 length equals 14 residues. The ends were cut back, 6 bases at V and 2 bases at J, with 10 bases in the middle. Germline V gene sequence: CDR1 MNHEY, CDR2 SVGAGI. This CDR3 reads CASRWTANTGELFF. CDR3 DNA: TGTGCCAGCAGATGGACAGCCAACACCGGGGAGCTGTTTTTT.

J is TRBJ1-4 and V is TRBV2; TRBD1 matches at 7 bases. This CDR3 region has 14 residues. Losses at the gene ends were 6 bases for V and 5 bases for J; bases not matched to a gene: 6. CDR1 SNHLY and CDR2 FYNNEI come from the germline V gene. As DNA, the CDR3 is TGTGCCAGCAGCGCAGACAGGGTGAATGAAAAACTGTTTTTT. Translating gives CASSADRVNEKLFF.

The rearrangement uses TRBV5-6 and TRBJ2-1; D might be TRBD2 (6 bases). Per germline, CDR1 SGHDT and CDR2 YYEEEE. The CDR3 consists of 15 residues. The ends were cut back, 4 bases at V and 1 base at J, with 12 bases in the middle. CDR3 coding DNA: TGTGCCAGCAGCCCGGGCGGGGCATCCTACAATGAGCAGTTCTTC. It encodes CASSPGGASYNEQFF. Together with reference TRBV5-6 and TRBJ2-1, the CDR3 gives the full variable domain: DAGVTQSPTHLIKTRGQQVTLRCSPKSGHDTVSWYQQALGQGPQFIFQYYEEEERQRGNFPDRFSGHQFPNYSSELNVNALLLGDSALYLCASSPGGASYNEQFFGPGTRLTVL.

This clone was counted a few times. The genes are TRBV5-4 and TRBJ1-6; a possible D gene is TRBD1 (5 bases). Germline V lookup: CDR1 SGHNT, CDR2 YYREEE (reference sequence). The CDR3 spans 17 residues. Trimming cost V 1 base and J 10 bases, with 21 bases left between them. The CDR3 DNA reads TGTGCCAGCAGCTTGTCCCCCTTTCCAGGGTATGACTCACCCCTCCACTTT. Translated, it gives CASSLSPFPGYDSPLHF.

This chain uses TRBV6-5 with TRBJ1-2, with a possible D match to TRBD1 (5 bases). Germline V CDR1 and CDR2: MNHEY, SVGAGI. This CDR3 is 13 amino acids long. Trimming left V 6 bases short and J 7 bases short, with 15 bases between. In DNA, the CDR3 is TGTGCCAGCAGCCGGCTCGGGGGTCTTGGCTACACCTTC. This translates into CASSRLGGLGYTF.

This chain joins TRBV19 and TRBJ2-3; 8 bases are a match to TRBD2. With 5 bases clipped from V and 4 bases from J, the junction kept 14 bases outside the gene matches. CDR3 size: 17 residues. Looked up from germline, CDR1 is LNHDA and CDR2 is SQIVND (reference sequence). The CDR3 DNA reads as TGTGCCAGTAGTCACCCCGGTAGGCGGGGGGAAGCAGATACGCAGTATTTT. Translating it yields CASSHPGRRGEADTQYF. Full variable domain (remainder filled in from reference TRBV19 and TRBJ2-3): DGGITQSPKYLFRKEGQNVTLSCEQNLNHDAMYWYRQDPGQGLRLIYYSQIVNDFQKGDIAEGYSVSREKKESFPLTVTSAQKNPTAFYLCASSHPGRRGEADTQYFGPGTRLTVL.

Worth noting for this clone: Other DNA sequences of this sample code for an identical CDR3. The rearrangement uses TRBV7-2 and TRBJ2-5, with 8 positions matching TRBD1. V lost 3 bases, J lost 1 base, and 4 bases stayed unmatched. This CDR3 is built from 15 residues. Germline-derived CDR1 and CDR2 are SGHTA and FQGNSA. CDR3 region: CASSFDRGLQETQYF. Here the CDR3 DNA reads TGTGCCAGCAGCTTCGACAGGGGACTCCAAGAGACCCAGTACTTC.

This clone was observed a single time. The chain recombines TRBV5-1 with TRBJ2-6; possibly TRBD1 for D (5 bases). The germline V gene has CDR1 SGHRS and CDR2 YFSETQ. The length of the CDR3 is 16 residues. The V gene lost 6 bases and the J gene lost 1 base, with 14 bases spanning the gap. CDR3 DNA sequence: TGCGCCAGCACTCAGGGAACCGGGTCTGGGGCCAACGTCCTGACTTTC. This encodes CASTQGTGSGANVLTF.

Regarding this clone: Sequence at one end of the junction differs from germline and may be a read error. The chain recombines TRBV29-1 with TRBJ2-5, with 9 bases matching TRBD2. The CDR3 covers 17 residues. Germline values: CDR1 SQVTM, CDR2 ANQGSEA. CDR3 coding DNA: TGCAGCGTTGAAGATCTCACGACTAGCGGATTCCAAGGGACCCAGTACTTC. It encodes CSVEDLTTSGFQGTQYF.

This clone was observed once. J is TRBJ2-1 and V is TRBV12-5; D is unclear. The V end lost 0 bases, the J end lost 9 bases, and 18 bases lay between the germline ends. The CDR3 covers 16 residues. Germline-derived CDR1 and CDR2 are LGHNT and FRNRAP. The CDR3 reads CASGLVRHNLPTEQFF. Written as DNA, the CDR3 is TGTGCTAGTGGTTTGGTACGACACAACTTGCCTACTGAGCAGTTCTTC.

The rearrangement uses TRBV27 and TRBJ2-5; 9 nucleotides agree with TRBD1. The germline V gene has CDR1 MNHEY and CDR2 SMNVEV (reference sequence). V was clipped by 2 bases and J by 2 bases; unmatched bases: 3. The CDR3 is 15 amino acids. The DNA for the CDR3 is TGTGCCAGCAGTTTAGACAGGGGGGGACAAGAGACCCAGTACTTC. Translating gives CASSLDRGGQETQYF.

The rearrangement links TRBV6-6 to TRBJ2-1; possibly TRBD2 for D (6 bases). CDR1 and CDR2 from the germline V gene are MNHNY and SVGAGI (reference sequence). The CDR3 has 16 amino acids. The V end was cut by 2 bases, the J end by 0 bases, with 11 bases between. This CDR3 is CASSYLRDSSYNEQFF. The CDR3 nucleotides are TGTGCCAGCAGTTACCTCAGGGACTCCTCCTACAATGAGCAGTTCTTC.

The rearrangement links TRBV7-2 to TRBJ2-3; tentatively, D is TRBD1 (6 bases). Germline V CDR1 and CDR2: SGHTA, FQGNSA. The V end lost 3 bases, the J end lost 0 bases, and 10 bases lay between the germline ends. This CDR3 spans 15 amino acids. The CDR3 DNA sequence: TGTGCCAGCAGCTTCGGACAGCCTAGCACAGATACGCAGTATTTT. It translates to CASSFGQPSTDTQYF.

The chain couples TRBV15 to TRBJ2-7; 9 positions agree with TRBD1. V trimming: 3 bases; J trimming: 9 bases; junction bases outside the gene matches: 12. The CDR3 spans 15 residues. CDR1 is LNHNV, CDR2 YYDKDF, per germline (reference sequence). As DNA, the CDR3 is TGTGCCACCAGCAGTCCCGGGACAGGGCCACTTATGCAGTACTTC. As protein: CATSSPGTGPLMQYF.

The rearrangement uses TRBV3-1 (or the pseudogene TRBV3-2) and TRBJ2-1; 8 nucleotides align to TRBD2. The CDR3 has 17 amino acids. Germline CDR1 is LGHDT and CDR2 is YNNKEL (reference sequence). Trimming cost V 4 bases and J 10 bases; bases outside gene matches: 18. The CDR3, as DNA: TGTGCCAGCAGCCGATTATCTAGCGGGTCATCGTTCTCGGAGCAGTTCTTC. This encodes CASSRLSSGSSFSEQFF.